This T cell receptor beta chain was documented in a study of T-cell memory formation after mild COVID-19. Study overall: Clusters were largely donor specific. Findings and limits, study-wide: Of the contracting clones, CD4+ ones lay mainly in CM and EM, and CD8+ ones in EMRA.

There are 14 residues in the CDR3. Germline V gives CDR1 MDHEN, CDR2 SYDVKM. The V and J ends lost 10 bases and 7 bases respectively, with 22 bases between them. TCRdb independently ran MiXCR on the 5' RACE reads; one entry per CDR3 protein. Here the sample spans about 410,000 distinct CDR3 sequences, roughly 18% being singletons. This clonotype was observed a few times. As yet, its antigen is unknown. Material: PBMCs or a T cell subset sorted from them (not recorded which). The chain has TRBV28 and TRBJ2-5; possibly TRBD2 for D (6 bases). The clonotype was recovered from a young man who had mild COVID-19 (a few samples of this study predate the infection). Cell type and time point are not known. CDR3 amino acids: CAIQEPGGIGTQYF. CDR3 sequence (DNA): TGTGCCATCCAAGAACCTGGGGGGATTGGGACCCAGTACTTC.